This T cell receptor beta chain was sequenced in a study of vaccination effects on CD4 cells after COVID-19. The method was immunoSEQ multiplex PCR; TCRdb's version includes in-frame clones alone and lacks a portion of them. This sample yields roughly 67,000 clones, of which about 78% are seen a single time; over 9.5% belongs to the top ten. The CDR3 has 13 residues. Trimming removed 0 bases from V and 3 bases from J, with 6 bases in between. Per the germline V gene, CDR1 is SGHRS and CDR2 is YFSETQ. Turning to this clone: Its specificity is not known.

The study, taken as a whole, reports: Marked contraction was observed in infection-induced and vaccine-induced clones late after vaccination. Researchers reported few convalescent patients and no early post-infection timepoints in the study.

Sequencing followed a ViraFEST assay step that expanded antigen-specific CD4+ T cells with viral peptide pools. At the end of around 11 days of culture, CD4+ T cells were isolated. None of the vaccinated had previously contracted SARS-CoV-2, and their nucleocapsid antibodies tested negative. The authors replaced half the medium with IL-2 medium on days 3 and 7. The sample in question was CD4+ T cells from PBMCs cultured with SARS-CoV-2 spike peptides, obtained before COVID-19 vaccination. This clonotype originated in a human donor who received a COVID-19 vaccine. This chain connects TRBV5-1 to TRBJ1-2; a possible D gene is TRBD1 (6 bases). The CDR3 is CASSLGTDYGYTF. DNA for the CDR3: TGCGCCAGCAGCTTGGGGACAGACTATGGCTACACCTTC.